The present T cell receptor (beta chain) was sequenced within a study of cytomegalovirus exposure and HLA in healthy donors. Overall study results and limits: Most TCR sequences were uncommon, yet certain public TCRs appeared in many donors. According to reports, the classifier identified cytomegalovirus status with high specificity and sensitivity. The CMV antigen specificity of a few CMV-associated chains was confirmed through in vitro analysis.

The donors were members of the validation cohort, which comprised around 110 subjects and was separate from the first cohort of 666 subjects. TCRdb keeps only in-frame clones here, not all; method: immunoSEQ multiplex PCR. The sample consists of roughly 130,000 clones, around 92% of them appearing once. Details on this clone: Its antigen remains unknown.

V was pared by 3 bases and J by 7 bases, with 9 bases of the junction left unmatched. The germline CDR1 and CDR2 sequences are WNHNN and SYGVQD (reference sequence). The CDR3 is 16 residues long. This receptor was obtained from a young man in good health and CMV-seronegative. The sample was PBMCs. The V call is TRBV10-1, the J call TRBJ1-6; 7 bases agree with TRBD1. The CDR3 nucleotides read TGCGCCAGCAGTGACAATTCCGGGACAGCAAATTCACCCCTCCACTTT. Translation: CASSDNSGTANSPLHF.